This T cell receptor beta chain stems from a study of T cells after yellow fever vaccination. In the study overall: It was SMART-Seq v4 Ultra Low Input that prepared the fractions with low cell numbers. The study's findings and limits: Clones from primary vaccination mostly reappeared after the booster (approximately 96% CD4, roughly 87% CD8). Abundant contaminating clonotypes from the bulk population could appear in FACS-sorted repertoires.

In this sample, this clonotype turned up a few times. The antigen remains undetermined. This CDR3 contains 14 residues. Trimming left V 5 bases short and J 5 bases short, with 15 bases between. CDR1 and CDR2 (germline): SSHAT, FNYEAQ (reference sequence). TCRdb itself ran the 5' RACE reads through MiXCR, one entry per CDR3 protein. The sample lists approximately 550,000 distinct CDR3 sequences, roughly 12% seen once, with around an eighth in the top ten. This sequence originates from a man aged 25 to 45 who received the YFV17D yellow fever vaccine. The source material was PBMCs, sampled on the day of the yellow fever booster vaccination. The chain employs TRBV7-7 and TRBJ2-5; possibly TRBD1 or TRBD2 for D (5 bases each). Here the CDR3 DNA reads TGTGCCAGCAGCCCGTACCTGGGGGAGGAGACCCAGTACTTC. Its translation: CASSPYLGEETQYF.